The 25 T cell receptor beta chains below come from one sample, sequenced in a study of CD8+ T cells in alopecia areata. The treatment: oral pan-JAK inhibitor, 5-10 mg twice daily. RNA extraction was followed by reverse transcription into cDNA, which acted as the sequencing template. The assay was immunoSEQ multiplex PCR, and TCRdb's table has in-frame clones only and misses some. Here the sample spans approximately 150,000 clones, 85% to 90% being singletons. Source: CD8+ T cells sorted from blood, taken at week 4, from a patient treated with tofacitinib. The receptors were sampled from a human donor with alopecia areata.

The genes are TRBV7-8 and TRBJ2-1; either TRBD1 or TRBD2 may fit D (5 bases each). In germline, CDR1 is SGHVS, CDR2 FQNEAQ. Deletions cut 5 bases from V and 0 bases from J, with 11 bases between. CDR3 length equals 15 residues. In nucleotides, the CDR3 is TGTGCCAGCAGCCGAGGGACGAGCTCCTACAATGAGCAGTTCTTC. Residues: CASSRGTSSYNEQFF.

This rearrangement joins TRBV7-2 to TRBJ2-2, with D perhaps matching TRBD2 (5 bases). Trimming took 1 base from V and 5 from J, leaving 11 bases between them. The CDR3 is 15 residues long. Germline assignment: CDR1 SGHTA and CDR2 FQGNSA. This CDR3 is CASSLGRTLTGELFF. For the CDR3, the DNA is TGTGCCAGCAGCTTAGGAAGGACTTTGACCGGGGAGCTGTTTTTT.

This clone was seen more than once but under ten times. The V and J genes are TRBV29-1 and TRBJ2-2; D is undetermined. Germline-derived CDR1 and CDR2 are SQVTM and ANQGSEA. The CDR3 sequence is 14 residues long. Trimming took 0 bases from V and 4 from J, leaving 9 bases between them. The CDR3 DNA follows: TGCAGCGTTGAAGAGGGTTTGACCACCGGGGAGCTGTTTTTT. It specifies CSVEEGLTTGELFF.

The sample holds one count of this clone. Here the CDR3 reads CSVEAGGALSYNEQFF. DNA for the CDR3: TGCAGCGTTGAAGCCGGGGGGGCCTTGTCCTACAATGAGCAGTTCTTC. The chain recombines TRBV29-1 with TRBJ2-1; TRBD2 aligns across 8 bases. The CDR3 covers 16 residues. Germline V gives CDR1 SQVTM, CDR2 ANQGSEA. V shed 1 base, J shed 1 base, and the junction held 6 bases outside the gene matches.

This chain joins TRBV6-5 and TRBJ2-4; unclear D gene. Germline CDR1 and CDR2: MNHEY and SVGAGI. This CDR3 has 14 residues. V lost 2 bases, J lost 5 bases, and 10 bases lay in between. CDR3 nucleotides: TGTGCCAGCAGTTACGGCCGGAACCAAAACATTCAGTACTTC. This codes for CASSYGRNQNIQYF.

This rearrangement joins TRBV29-1 to TRBJ2-7; 8 bases line up with TRBD1. Germline CDR1 reads SQVTM; CDR2 reads ANQGSEA. Trimming removed 6 bases from V and 0 bases from J; junction bases left unmatched: 10. CDR3 length: 15 amino acids. The CDR3 protein is CSVLTGDRSSYEQYF. The CDR3 DNA reads as TGCAGCGTACTGACAGGGGACAGGAGCTCCTACGAGCAGTACTTC.

The V gene is TRBV27, the J gene TRBJ2-7; D not resolved. The V gene's germline CDR1 is MNHEY and CDR2 SMNVEV (reference sequence). The length of the CDR3 is 14 residues. The V gene lost 2 bases and the J gene lost 5 bases, with 13 bases spanning the gap. The CDR3 DNA is TGTGCCAGCAGTTTAAGGGCAGGAAGGGACGAGCAGTACTTC. Amino acids: CASSLRAGRDEQYF.

The chain combines TRBV14 with TRBJ2-3, with D possibly being TRBD1 or TRBD2 (6 bases each). Trimming left V 5 bases short and J 8 bases short, with 23 bases between. Germline loops: CDR1 SGHDN, CDR2 FVKESK. This CDR3 comprises 16 residues. DNA of the CDR3: TGTGCCAGCAGCAGAAGGGGGGAGATGAGTCGGGGTACGCAGTATTTT. This translates into CASSRRGEMSRGTQYF.

This clone was observed once. The V and J genes are TRBV7-9 and TRBJ2-3; 10 bases match TRBD1. The trim removed 4 bases at V and 7 bases at J, leaving 14 bases unmatched. CDR1 and CDR2 from the germline V gene are SEHNR and FQNEAQ (reference sequence). This CDR3 is built from 17 residues. In nucleotides, the CDR3 is TGTGCCAGCAGCTCGCCCGGGGACAGGGGCGGGAGAAATACGCAGTATTTT. This gives the protein CASSSPGDRGGRNTQYF.

This clone was seen only once. The V and J genes are TRBV5-6 and TRBJ1-5; 9 bases fit TRBD1. The CDR3 spans 14 residues. The V segment lost 4 bases and the J segment 7 bases; nucleotides outside the gene matches: 6. Germline CDR1 is SGHDT and CDR2 is YYEEEE. The CDR3 DNA reads TGTGCCAGCAGCGAGGGGACAGGGCAACAGCCCCAGCATTTT. It codes for CASSEGTGQQPQHF.

Comments on this clone: The sample holds other DNA sequences that translate to the same CDR3. The chain recombines TRBV10-3 with TRBJ2-1; D is ambiguous. Between the trimmed V and J ends, which lost 6 bases and 6 bases, there was a span of 6 bases. Germline CDR1 and CDR2: ENHRY and SYGVKD. This CDR3 has 11 amino acids. The CDR3 DNA reads TGTGCCATCAGCGAAGCCAATGAGCAGTTCTTC. Its translation: CAISEANEQFF.

The chain is built from TRBV7-9 and TRBJ2-1, with 8 positions matching TRBD2. CDR3 size: 13 residues. The ends lost 5 bases at V and 10 bases at J; junction bases unmatched: 7. CDR1 is SEHNR and CDR2 is FQNEAQ in the germline V gene (reference sequence). The CDR3 sequence: CASSMGLVGEQFF. The CDR3 DNA sequence: TGTGCCAGCAGCATGGGACTAGTCGGCGAGCAGTTCTTC.

The chain employs TRBV5-4 and TRBJ1-2; maybe TRBD1 (6 bases). With 1 base removed from V and 5 bases from J, the gap between germline ends came to 18 bases. The germline gives CDR1 SGHNT, CDR2 YYREEE (reference sequence). The CDR3 has 16 amino acids. For the CDR3, the DNA is TGTGCCAGCAGCTTGAACGGCGGGGCAGGGGTGTATGGCTACACCTTC. This translates into CASSLNGGAGVYGYTF.

This chain connects TRBV7-9 to TRBJ2-4, with unresolved D. The CDR3 has 12 residues. Per the germline V gene, CDR1 is SEHNR and CDR2 is FQNEAQ (reference sequence). Between the trimmed V and J ends, which lost 6 bases and 8 bases, there was a span of 11 bases. The CDR3 reads CASSRLEDIQYF. DNA for the CDR3: TGTGCCAGCAGTCGGTTAGAGGACATTCAGTACTTC.

The DNA for the CDR3 is TGTGCCAGCAATAATGGCAACCCGGAAGCTTTCTTT. Translated: CASNNGNPEAFF. The rearrangement uses TRBV2 and TRBJ1-1; D gene ambiguous. The CDR3 is 12 amino acids. Germline CDR1 SNHLY, CDR2 FYNNEI. Trimming removed 7 bases at V and 8 bases at J, with 14 bases between.

This clone was counted once. Other DNA sequences in this specimen translate into the identical CDR3. The chain carries TRBV4-1 and TRBJ1-5; D possibly corresponds to TRBD1 (5 bases). The germline gives CDR1 MGHRA, CDR2 YSYEKL. The CDR3 covers 15 residues. V dropped 4 bases and J dropped 0 bases, with 10 bases sitting between them. This CDR3 reads CASSLRETSNQPQHF. CDR3 in DNA: TGCGCCAGCAGCCTCAGGGAGACTAGCAATCAGCCCCAGCATTTT.

This clone was observed once. V is TRBV7-9 and J is TRBJ2-1; D call uncertain. The V end was cut by 0 bases, the J end by 9 bases, with 6 bases between. The CDR3 spans 12 residues. Germline V gives CDR1 SEHNR, CDR2 FQNEAQ (reference sequence). The CDR3, as DNA: TGTGCCAGCAGCTTAGCGTCCGGTGAGCAGTTCTTC. Its protein product is CASSLASGEQFF.

The chain employs TRBV10-3 and TRBJ1-5; 7 bases are shared with TRBD1. This CDR3 has 14 amino acids. Trimming cost V 6 bases and J 3 bases; bases outside gene matches: 5. The germline V gene has CDR1 ENHRY and CDR2 SYGVKD. In nucleotides, the CDR3 is TGTGCCATCAGCAACGGACAGGCCAATCAGCCCCAGCATTTT. Amino acid sequence: CAISNGQANQPQHF.

The chain couples TRBV6-5 to TRBJ2-5; a weak D match, TRBD2 (6 bases). Germline CDR1 and CDR2: MNHEY and SVGAGI. The CDR3 length is 12 residues. V shed 6 bases and J shed 3 bases, with 8 bases lying between them. The CDR3 DNA reads TGTGCCAGCAGCGGGACTGAAGAGACCCAGTACTTC. This encodes CASSGTEETQYF.

The J gene is TRBJ1-5, the V gene TRBV7-2; TRBD1 is a possible D gene (6 bases). The CDR3 runs 15 residues. CDR1 and CDR2 from the germline V gene are SGHTA and FQGNSA. V was trimmed by 2 bases and J by 3 bases, leaving 11 bases between them. CDR3 in amino acids: CASSLISGDNQPQHF. CDR3 nucleotides: TGTGCCAGCAGCTTAATCTCAGGGGACAATCAGCCCCAGCATTTT.

The chain joins TRBV29-1 to TRBJ1-3; D unresolved. Germline assignment: CDR1 SQVTM and CDR2 ANQGSEA. Deletions cut 4 bases from V and 4 bases from J, with 11 bases between. There are 13 residues in the CDR3. The CDR3 protein is CSVGREDGNTIYF. The CDR3, as DNA: TGCAGCGTTGGGAGGGAGGACGGAAACACCATATATTTT.

The chain recombines TRBV7-6 with TRBJ1-5, with TRBD1 identical over 9 bases. The germline V gene has CDR1 SGHVS and CDR2 FNYEAQ. The V segment lost 1 base and the J segment 6 bases; nucleotides outside the gene matches: 1. The CDR3 is 14 amino acids. This CDR3 reads CASSLVDRGQPQHF. The CDR3, as DNA: TGTGCCAGCAGCTTAGTGGACAGGGGTCAGCCCCAGCATTTT.

The V and J genes are TRBV5-4 and TRBJ2-7; D is perhaps TRBD2 (6 bases). The ends were cut back, 3 bases at V and 2 bases at J, with 9 bases in the middle. Germline V gene data show CDR1 as SGHNT and CDR2 as YYREEE (reference sequence). The CDR3 covers 13 residues. CDR3 sequence reads: CASSSGTPYEQYF. The CDR3 coding sequence is TGTGCCAGCAGCTCCGGGACTCCCTACGAGCAGTACTTC. Full variable domain (rest looked up from reference TRBV5-4 and TRBJ2-7): ETGVTQSPTHLIKTRGQQVTLRCSSQSGHNTVSWYQQALGQGPQFIFQYYREEENGRGNFPPRFSGLQFPNYSSELNVNALELDDSALYLCASSSGTPYEQYFGPGTRLTVT.

This chain links TRBV9 with TRBJ1-4, with unresolved D. The CDR3 is 13 residues long. CDR1 is SGDLS, CDR2 YYNGEE, per germline. Trimming shortened V by 0 bases and J by 5 bases, and 5 bases separated the two germline ends. The chain's CDR3 is CASSVDGNEKLFF. The CDR3 nucleotides are TGTGCCAGCAGCGTAGATGGCAATGAAAAACTGTTTTTT.

This rearrangement joins TRBV27 to TRBJ1-1; no firm D call. V was shortened by 3 bases and J by 1 base, with 6 bases between the two germline ends. CDR1 is MNHEY and CDR2 is SMNVEV in the germline V gene (reference sequence). CDR3 length: 13 residues. CDR3 sequence (DNA): TGTGCCAGCAGTTTCATCGGGAACACTGAAGCTTTCTTT. Its translation is CASSFIGNTEAFF.